This T cell receptor (beta chain) was identified in a study of T-cell reconstitution after alpha-beta-depleted transplantation in children. This clonotype has at least ten counts. Preparation of the TCRbeta library used unique molecular identifiers. TCRdb re-called the PCR reads through MiXCR, storing one row per CDR3 protein. The sample comprises 420,000 or so distinct CDR3 sequences, about a tenth of which are singletons, and over 4.5% rests with the top ten. The CDR3 has 16 residues. With 6 bases removed from V and 0 bases from J, the gap between germline ends came to 14 bases. Germline values: CDR1 SGHVS, CDR2 FQNEAQ.

The gene calls are TRBV7-8 and TRBJ2-2, with D hard to call. This sequence was found in a human donor who donated a stem cell graft to a child with acute myeloid leukemia. The sequencing here drew on PBMCs from the stem cell graft donor, taken from the stem cell graft. The CDR3 DNA follows: TGTGCCAGCAGTCTAAGGTCCGCGACGAACACCGGGGAGCTGTTTTTT. It codes for CASSLRSATNTGELFF. The full variable domain, completed using reference TRBV7-8 and TRBJ2-2, is GAGVSQSPRYKVAKRGQDVALRCDPISGHVSLFWYQQALGQGPEFLTYFQNEAQLDKSGLPSDRFFAERPEGSVSTLKIQRTQQEDSAVYLCASSLRSATNTGELFFGEGSRLTVL.